This T cell receptor beta chain is from a study of blood T cell repertoires in COVID-19. The overall study: Acute and convalescent COVID-19 specimens originated in the United States, Italy and Spain. The cDNA or gDNA used as material had been derived from T cells, B-cell-depleted T cells, or PBMCs.

The CDR3 runs to 15 residues. Germline-derived CDR1 and CDR2 are LNHDA and SQIVND (reference sequence). V was pared by 5 bases and J by 6 bases, with 6 bases of the junction left unmatched. Original processing methods: Using reference gene primer amplification, nucleated cell counts were estimated. Produced via immunoSEQ multiplex PCR; TCRdb's table is partial and in-frame only. D and trimming come from the DNA, and the V and J calls and clone size come from that table. The repertoire holds about 140,000 clones, with about 91% as singletons. The sequenced material came from peripheral blood. The sequence derives from a woman in her forties or fifties with acute or convalescent COVID-19. V and J are TRBV19 and TRBJ2-1, with 11 bases lining up with TRBD2. The CDR3: CASSYTSGRPNEQFF. DNA for the CDR3: TGTGCCAGTAGTTATACTAGCGGGAGACCCAATGAGCAGTTCTTC. Full variable domain (missing parts from reference TRBV19 and TRBJ2-1): DGGITQSPKYLFRKEGQNVTLSCEQNLNHDAMYWYRQDPGQGLRLIYYSQIVNDFQKGDIAEGYSVSREKKESFPLTVTSAQKNPTAFYLCASSYTSGRPNEQFFGPGTRLTVL.